This paragraph covers one T cell receptor (beta chain) sequence. The sample originates from a study of T-cell reconstitution after alpha-beta-depleted transplantation in children. Trimming left V 1 base short and J 5 bases short, with 15 bases between. The CDR3 contains 14 residues. Germline-derived CDR1 and CDR2 are SQVTM and ANQGSEA. It was with unique molecular identifiers that the TCRbeta library was prepared. Each CDR3 protein is one row after TCRdb ran MiXCR on the PCR reads. The table has approximately 270,000 distinct CDR3 sequences, 20% to 30% seen once. The source was PBMCs, mostly from graft donor cells, collected 360 days after TCRalphabeta/CD19-depleted stem cell transplant. The sequence derives from a female patient aged 2 to 10 who had a stem cell transplant for congenital amegakaryocytic thrombocytopenia, so the T cells may come from the graft donor. This chain connects TRBV29-1 to TRBJ2-7; possibly TRBD1 or TRBD2 for D (5 bases each). The CDR3 nucleotides are TGCAGCGTTGAAGTATGGCAGGGAGAGAACGAGCAGTACTTC. Its translation: CSVEVWQGENEQYF.